These 6 T cell receptor beta chains were sequenced from one sample in a study of siplizumab effects on memory and regulatory T cells. Profiling relied on immunoSEQ multiplex PCR, and the TCRdb table lists in-frame clones only, not all of them. The sample includes 70,000 to 100,000 clones, around 97% of them seen just once. Sequencing input: naive CD4+ T cells sorted from blood. The source of these receptors is a human donor in good health.

The chain has TRBV9 and TRBJ2-5; D is ambiguous. Germline CDR1 reads SGDLS; CDR2 reads YYNGEE. The CDR3 contains 12 residues. V lost 0 bases to trimming and J lost 4 bases, with 4 bases between them. The chain's CDR3 is CASSVGGETQYF. The CDR3 DNA is TGTGCCAGCAGCGTAGGGGGAGAGACCCAGTACTTC.

This rearrangement joins TRBV7-6 to TRBJ1-1; D call uncertain. This CDR3 spans 13 amino acids. The germline V gene encodes CDR1 SGHVS and CDR2 FNYEAQ. The V gene lost 2 bases and the J gene lost 1 base, with 5 bases spanning the gap. CDR3 DNA: TGTGCCAGCAGCTTACTTTCGAACACTGAAGCTTTCTTT. This gives the protein CASSLLSNTEAFF.

The rearrangement links TRBV4-1 to TRBJ2-3; TRBD2 is a possible D gene (6 bases). Germline assignment: CDR1 MGHRA and CDR2 YSYEKL. The V end lost 4 bases, the J end lost 4 bases, and 12 bases lay between the germline ends. The CDR3 sequence is 14 residues long. The CDR3 sequence is CASSLSGTSDTQYF. The CDR3 DNA reads as TGCGCCAGCAGCCTGTCAGGGACTTCAGATACGCAGTATTTT.

The genes are TRBV5-8 and TRBJ2-5; 7 nucleotides agree with TRBD1. Losses at the gene ends were 1 base for V and 5 bases for J; bases not matched to a gene: 14. In germline, CDR1 is SGHTS, CDR2 YDEGEE. The CDR3 runs 17 residues. The CDR3 DNA reads TGTGCCAGCAGCTTGTGGCTTAAGGGGGCAACCGGGGAGACCCAGTACTTC. Protein sequence: CASSLWLKGATGETQYF.

About this clone: Other DNA sequences from this sample encode an identical CDR3 as well. The chain has TRBV18 and TRBJ1-1; no definite D call. CDR1 is KGHSH and CDR2 is LQKENI in the germline V gene. V was trimmed by 3 bases and J by 0 bases, leaving 2 bases between them. The CDR3 is 12 amino acids. The CDR3 DNA sequence: TGTGCCAGCTCACCGTTGAACACTGAAGCTTTCTTT. The encoded protein is CASSPLNTEAFF.

V is TRBV18 and J is TRBJ2-1; D might be TRBD2 (5 bases). This CDR3 has 13 amino acids. V gave up 3 bases and J gave up 5 bases, with 8 bases separating them. Germline values: CDR1 KGHSH, CDR2 LQKENI. This CDR3 is CASSPGNNNEQFF. The CDR3 nucleotides read TGTGCCAGCTCACCCGGGAATAACAATGAGCAGTTCTTC.